A single sample gave rise to the 25 T cell receptor beta chains below, sequenced in a study of blood T cell repertoires in COVID-19. Data came from immunoSEQ multiplex PCR; TCRdb stores just in-frame clones and leaves some out. The sample lists about 270,000 clones; 75% to 90% were seen once. The sequenced sample was PBMCs or T cells enriched from blood (not recorded which). All receptors come from a woman aged 25 to 39 with acute COVID-19.

The chain links TRBV5-4 to TRBJ1-1, with 8 bases matching TRBD1. With 4 bases clipped from V and 7 bases from J, the junction kept 6 bases outside the gene matches. Germline values: CDR1 SGHNT, CDR2 YYREEE (reference sequence). This CDR3 comprises 13 residues. The CDR3 DNA reads TGTGCCAGCAGCCCGGGACAGGACCGTGAAGCTTTCTTT. This translates into CASSPGQDREAFF. Full variable domain (outside the CDR3, taken from reference TRBV5-4 and TRBJ1-1): ETGVTQSPTHLIKTRGQQVTLRCSSQSGHNTVSWYQQALGQGPQFIFQYYREEENGRGNFPPRFSGLQFPNYSSELNVNALELDDSALYLCASSPGQDREAFFGQGTRLTVV.

This chain links TRBV24-1 with TRBJ1-5; 7 nucleotides match TRBD1. This CDR3 is built from 14 residues. The trim removed 6 bases at V and 1 base at J, leaving 2 bases unmatched. CDR1 is KGHDR, CDR2 SFDVKD, per germline. This CDR3 is CATSTTGSNQPQHF. The CDR3 DNA reads as TGTGCCACCAGTACGACAGGGAGCAATCAGCCCCAGCATTTT.

For the CDR3, the DNA is TGTGCCAGCAGCTTACGGGGGTCGGCTAGCAATCAGCCCCAGCATTTT. Translation: CASSLRGSASNQPQHF. The chain joins TRBV7-2 to TRBJ1-5, with a weak D call TRBD1 (5 bases). Germline V gives CDR1 SGHTA, CDR2 FQGNSA. CDR3 length equals 16 residues. Trimming removed 2 bases from V and 0 bases from J, with 11 bases in between.

The chain links TRBV13 to TRBJ2-1; 8 nucleotides line up with TRBD1. The CDR3 runs 16 residues. Germline V gives CDR1 PRHDT, CDR2 FYEKMQ (reference sequence). J lost 5 bases, V lost 10 bases, and 16 bases had no gene match. Written as DNA, the CDR3 is TGTGCCACCCAGTACACGACAGGGGAGAGGAACAATGAGCAGTTCTTC. Translation: CATQYTTGERNNEQFF. Variable domain in full (rest from reference TRBV13 and TRBJ2-1): AAGVIQSPRHLIKEKRETATLKCYPIPRHDTVYWYQQGPGQDPQFLISFYEKMQSDKGSIPDRFSAQQFSDYHSELNMSSLELGDSALYFCATQYTTGERNNEQFFGPGTRLTVL.

The gene calls are TRBV3-1 (or the pseudogene TRBV3-2) and TRBJ2-1; no reliable D call. The CDR3 consists of 14 residues. Trimming shortened V by 0 bases and J by 7 bases, and 10 bases separated the two germline ends. Germline V gene data show CDR1 as LGHDT and CDR2 as YNNKEL (reference sequence). CDR3 nucleotide sequence: TGTGCCAGCAGCCAAGACCCGGTACCTAATGAGCAGTTCTTC. Its translation is CASSQDPVPNEQFF.

V and J are TRBV28 and TRBJ1-5; D might be TRBD1 (6 bases). The CDR3 is made up of 16 amino acids. Germline V CDR1 and CDR2: MDHEN, SYDVKM. V lost 3 bases and J 4 bases, leaving 16 bases between the germline ends. The DNA for the CDR3 is TGTGCCAGCAGTTTTTACGGGCACCAGGGGAATCAGCCCCAGCATTTT. This sequence encodes CASSFYGHQGNQPQHF.

The J gene is TRBJ2-3, the V gene TRBV7-3, with D perhaps TRBD1 (6 bases). Trimming shortened V by 3 bases and J by 2 bases, and 9 bases separated the two germline ends. The CDR3 covers 14 residues. Germline CDR1 reads SGHTA; CDR2 reads FQGTGA. Written as DNA, the CDR3 is TGTGCCAGCAGCTTGGACAGATACACAGATACGCAGTATTTT. Amino acids: CASSLDRYTDTQYF.

This clone was seen once. The chain links TRBV27 to TRBJ1-5, with D perhaps TRBD1 (6 bases). V was cut by 3 bases and J by 5 bases, with 17 bases left in between. CDR3 length equals 16 residues. The germline V gene encodes CDR1 MNHEY and CDR2 SMNVEV (reference sequence). CDR3 amino acids: CASSFSRRGGDQPQHF. CDR3 DNA: TGTGCCAGCAGTTTCTCCCGCCGAGGGGGTGATCAGCCCCAGCATTTT.

This rearrangement joins TRBV18 to TRBJ1-4, with no clear D. The CDR3 length is 17 residues. CDR1 is KGHSH, CDR2 LQKENI, per germline. Between the trimmed V and J ends, which lost 0 bases and 7 bases, there was a span of 18 bases. The CDR3 DNA reads TGTGCCAGCTCACCACCGCCAGCTATACCTGGGAGTGAAAAACTGTTTTTT. Translating it yields CASSPPPAIPGSEKLFF.

The V gene is TRBV7-2, the J gene TRBJ2-3; 9 nucleotides align to TRBD1. Unmatched junction bases numbered 5, after V lost 2 bases and J lost 5 bases. The CDR3 spans 15 residues. Germline CDR1 reads SGHTA; CDR2 reads FQGNSA. CDR3 nucleotides: TGTGCCAGCAGCTTATTGGGACAGGGAATAGATACGCAGTATTTT. It translates to CASSLLGQGIDTQYF.

The J gene is TRBJ2-3, the V gene TRBV3-1 (or the pseudogene TRBV3-2), with D unclear. Germline V lookup: CDR1 LGHDT, CDR2 YNNKEL (reference sequence). The CDR3 sequence is 14 residues long. Trimming removed 0 bases from V and 4 bases from J, with 8 bases in between. The CDR3 nucleotides are TGTGCCAGCAGCCAAGAATCTATCGCAGATACGCAGTATTTT. It is translated as CASSQESIADTQYF.

This rearrangement joins TRBV6-2 or TRBV6-3 to TRBJ1-1, with D maybe TRBD1 (5 bases). The V gene's germline CDR1 is MNHEY and CDR2 SVGEGT. V lost 3 bases and J lost 0, with 14 bases in between. There are 16 residues in the CDR3. The DNA for the CDR3 is TGTGCCAGCAGTTATTATCCCGGGGGAATGAACACTGAAGCTTTCTTT. It codes for CASSYYPGGMNTEAFF.

The chain links TRBV19 to TRBJ2-1; 11 bases agree with TRBD1. Germline trimming cut 7 bases from V and 6 bases from J; bases unmatched to any gene: 8. Germline loops: CDR1 LNHDA, CDR2 SQIVND (reference sequence). CDR3 length: 15 residues. The CDR3 DNA reads as TGTGCCAGTACTCGAGGGGGACAGGGGGGCAATGAGCAGTTCTTC. Translating it yields CASTRGGQGGNEQFF.

The CDR3 is CASSIGTDVYGYTF. The CDR3 coding sequence is TGTGCCAGCAGCATCGGGACTGATGTCTATGGCTACACCTTC. The chain recombines TRBV13 with TRBJ1-2; D possibly corresponds to TRBD1 (5 bases). V lost 5 bases and J lost 4, with 14 bases in between. This CDR3 has 14 amino acids. Germline V CDR1 and CDR2: PRHDT, FYEKMQ (reference sequence).

The chain uses TRBV11-1 and TRBJ1-1; D is possibly TRBD1 (5 bases). The CDR3 is 14 amino acids. V was trimmed by 6 bases and J by 3 bases, leaving 14 bases between them. Germline values: CDR1 SGHAT, CDR2 FQDESV (reference sequence). The CDR3 loop reads CASSKMSGYTEAFF. For the CDR3, the DNA is TGTGCCAGCAGTAAAATGTCAGGGTACACTGAAGCTTTCTTT.

The chain carries TRBV7-6 and TRBJ2-7; tentatively, D is TRBD2 (6 bases). The CDR3 has 17 amino acids. Germline V lookup: CDR1 SGHVS, CDR2 FNYEAQ. The germline V and J ends were trimmed by 3 bases and 2 bases, with 20 bases remaining between them. CDR3 residues: CASSFNSGEDQTYEQYF. For the CDR3, the DNA is TGTGCCAGCAGCTTCAATAGTGGGGAGGATCAAACCTACGAGCAGTACTTC.

This sequence joins TRBV13 and TRBJ2-7; 13 bases are shared with TRBD2. Trimming removed 1 base from V and 5 bases from J; junction bases left unmatched: 14. The germline V gene has CDR1 PRHDT and CDR2 FYEKMQ (reference sequence). The CDR3 totals 19 residues. For the CDR3, the DNA is TGTGCCAGCAGCTTAGAGGGACTAGGCGGGACTAGCGGGATCCACGAGCAGTACTTC. Its translation: CASSLEGLGGTSGIHEQYF.

Concerning this clone itself: Other DNA sequences of this sample code for an identical CDR3. The gene calls are TRBV27 and TRBJ2-7; 7 positions agree with TRBD2. CDR1 is MNHEY, CDR2 SMNVEV, per germline (reference sequence). CDR3 length: 13 amino acids. The J segment lost 4 bases and the V segment lost 3 bases, leaving 3 bases of the junction unmatched. CDR3 region: CASSFRGSYEQYF. DNA for the CDR3: TGTGCCAGCAGTTTTCGCGGGAGTTACGAGCAGTACTTC.

The genes are TRBV3-1 (or the pseudogene TRBV3-2) and TRBJ1-5, with D tentatively TRBD1 (6 bases). The germline CDR1 and CDR2 sequences are LGHDT and YNNKEL (reference sequence). This CDR3 is 12 amino acids long. Trimming removed 2 bases from V and 9 bases from J, with 8 bases in between. CDR3 in DNA: TGTGCCAGCAGCCAATTACAGGGGCCCCAGCATTTT. Translated, it gives CASSQLQGPQHF.

This rearrangement joins TRBV6-5 to TRBJ2-5, with D perhaps TRBD1 (6 bases). CDR1 is MNHEY, CDR2 SVGAGI, per germline. The CDR3 has 14 residues. Between the trimmed V and J ends, which lost 0 bases and 4 bases, there was a span of 9 bases. The CDR3 DNA reads as TGTGCCAGCAGTTACTCCGGGACAAGAGAGACCCAGTACTTC. It yields the protein CASSYSGTRETQYF.

The chain is built from TRBV5-4 and TRBJ2-3; 9 bases fit TRBD2. Trimming at V came to 4 bases and at J to 5 bases, leaving 5 bases not matched to a gene. The CDR3 is made up of 14 amino acids. From germline, CDR1 is SGHNT and CDR2 YYREEE (reference sequence). This CDR3 is CASSPGLAGDTQYF. As DNA, the CDR3 is TGTGCCAGCAGCCCGGGACTAGCCGGAGATACGCAGTATTTT.

This chain joins TRBV27 and TRBJ1-2, with 8 bases lining up with TRBD1. This CDR3 has 15 amino acids. Germline trimming cut 4 bases from V and 6 bases from J; bases unmatched to any gene: 10. CDR1 is MNHEY and CDR2 is SMNVEV in the germline V gene (reference sequence). CDR3 coding DNA: TGTGCCAGCAGTTCCTCGGACAGGGCCGTTAATGGCTACACCTTC. This codes for CASSSSDRAVNGYTF.

The V and J genes are TRBV5-4 and TRBJ1-6; D is undetermined. Germline values: CDR1 SGHNT, CDR2 YYREEE (reference sequence). The germline V and J ends were trimmed by 0 bases and 8 bases, with 12 bases remaining between them. This CDR3 contains 15 residues. CDR3 amino acids: CASSLVSGRDSPLHF. In DNA form, the CDR3 reads TGTGCCAGCAGCTTGGTCAGCGGGAGAGATTCACCCCTCCACTTT.

In this sample, this clone turned up once. CDR3 residues: CASYRSTNEKLFF. The CDR3, as DNA: TGTGCCAGCTACAGGAGTACTAATGAAAAACTGTTTTTT. The chain couples TRBV2 to TRBJ1-4, with D perhaps matching TRBD1 (5 bases). V was cut by 8 bases and J by 2 bases, with 9 bases left in between. Germline-derived CDR1 and CDR2 are SNHLY and FYNNEI. This CDR3 is 13 amino acids long.

J is TRBJ2-7 and V is TRBV27, with 12 bases fitting TRBD2. The germline V gene has CDR1 MNHEY and CDR2 SMNVEV (reference sequence). This CDR3 region has 14 residues. V shed 5 bases and J 4 bases; nucleotides not matched to a gene: 3. The CDR3 bases are TGTGCCAGCAGTCTAGCGGGAGGGCCGTACGAGCAGTACTTC. Its protein is CASSLAGGPYEQYF.